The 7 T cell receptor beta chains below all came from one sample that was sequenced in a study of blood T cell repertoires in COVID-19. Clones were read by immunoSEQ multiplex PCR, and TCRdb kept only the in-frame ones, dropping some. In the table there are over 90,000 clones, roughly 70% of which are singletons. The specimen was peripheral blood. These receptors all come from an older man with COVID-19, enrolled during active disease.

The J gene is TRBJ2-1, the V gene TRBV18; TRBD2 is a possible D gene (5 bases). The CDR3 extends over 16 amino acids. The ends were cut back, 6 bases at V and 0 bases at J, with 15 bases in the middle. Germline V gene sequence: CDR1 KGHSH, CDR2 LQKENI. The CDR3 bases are TGTGCCAGCTCCCCCTCCGGGGTAAGCTCCTACAATGAGCAGTTCTTC. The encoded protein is CASSPSGVSSYNEQFF.

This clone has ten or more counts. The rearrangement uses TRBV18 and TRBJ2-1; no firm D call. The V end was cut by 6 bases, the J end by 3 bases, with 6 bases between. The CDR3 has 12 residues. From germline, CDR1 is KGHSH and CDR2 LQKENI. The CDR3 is CASSPVYNEQFF. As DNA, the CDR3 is TGTGCCAGCTCTCCCGTCTACAATGAGCAGTTCTTC.

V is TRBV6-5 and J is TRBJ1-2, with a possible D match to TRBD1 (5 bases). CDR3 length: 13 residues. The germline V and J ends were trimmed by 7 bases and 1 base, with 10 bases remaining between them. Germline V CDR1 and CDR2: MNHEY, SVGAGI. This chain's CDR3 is CASIGGNNYGYTF. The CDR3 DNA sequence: TGTGCCAGCATTGGGGGGAATAACTATGGCTACACCTTC.

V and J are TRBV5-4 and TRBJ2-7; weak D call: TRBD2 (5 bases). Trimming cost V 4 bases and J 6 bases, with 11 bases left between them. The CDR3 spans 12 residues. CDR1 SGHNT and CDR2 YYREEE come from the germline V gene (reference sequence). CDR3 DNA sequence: TGTGCCAGCAGCACTAGTGTCTCCGAGCAGTACTTC. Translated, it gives CASSTSVSEQYF.

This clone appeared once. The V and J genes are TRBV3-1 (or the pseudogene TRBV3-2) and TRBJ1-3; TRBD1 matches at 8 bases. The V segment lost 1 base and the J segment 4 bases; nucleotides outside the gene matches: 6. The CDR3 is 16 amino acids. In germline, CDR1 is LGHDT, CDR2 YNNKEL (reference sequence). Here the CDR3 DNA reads TGTGCCAGCAGCCAAGGGTTGAGGGACAGGGGAAACACCATATATTTT. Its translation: CASSQGLRDRGNTIYF.

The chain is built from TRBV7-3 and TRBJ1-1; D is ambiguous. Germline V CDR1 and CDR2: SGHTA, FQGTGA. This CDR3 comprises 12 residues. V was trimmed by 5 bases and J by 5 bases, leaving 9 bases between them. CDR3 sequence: CASSPLRTEAFF. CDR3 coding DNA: TGTGCCAGCAGCCCTCTCCGGACTGAAGCTTTCTTT. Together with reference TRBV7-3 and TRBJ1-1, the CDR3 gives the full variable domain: GAGVSQTPSNKVTEKGKYVELRCDPISGHTALYWYRQSLGQGPEFLIYFQGTGAADDSGLPNDRFFAVRPEGSVSTLKIQRTERGDSAVYLCASSPLRTEAFFGQGTRLTVV.

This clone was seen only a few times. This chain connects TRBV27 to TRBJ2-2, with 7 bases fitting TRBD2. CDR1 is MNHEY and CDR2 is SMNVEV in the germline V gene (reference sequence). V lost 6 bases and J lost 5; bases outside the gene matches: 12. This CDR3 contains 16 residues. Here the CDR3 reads CASSLDGFGGTGELFF. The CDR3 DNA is TGTGCCAGCAGCCTTGACGGATTCGGGGGGACCGGGGAGCTGTTTTTT.